Listed below are T cell receptor beta chains from one sample, sequenced in a study of cytomegalovirus exposure and HLA in healthy donors. Repertoires were generated with immunoSEQ multiplex PCR, while TCRdb's copy carries only in-frame clones and drops some. Of 150,000 to 200,000 clones in the sample, 65% to 80% were seen once. Source material: PBMCs. These receptors came from a woman in her thirties in good health and CMV-seropositive. Each CDR3 is given with its conserved first and last residue. The D gene is left open where the match is weak. Clone sizes are given selectively: once, few, many, or a class where the clone is expanded.

V gene	CDR3 length	J gene	D gene	clone size	CDR3 DNA	CDR3 protein
TRBV19	15	TRBJ2-7	TRBD1	NA	TGTGCCAGTAGCCAATCGACAGGGGGCGATTACGAGCAGTACTTC	CASSQSTGGDYEQYF
TRBV5-5	15	TRBJ2-1	NA	NA	TGTGCCAGCAGCCCCCGGGAAAGGGGGGGGGATGAGCAGTTCTTC	CASSPRERGGDEQFF
TRBV28	14	TRBJ2-7	NA	NA	TGTGCCAGCACCCGCGGAGTGGGGCTCTACGAGCAGTACTTC	CASTRGVGLYEQYF
TRBV15	15	TRBJ2-1	NA	NA	TGTGCCACCAGCAGGAAGGGGCCAAAGGGGAATGAGCAGTTCTTC	CATSRKGPKGNEQFF
TRBV7-8	17	TRBJ2-7	NA	few	TGTGCCAGCAGCCTATCCTCGGCGGGGGCCAACTCCTACGAGCAGTACTTC	CASSLSSAGANSYEQYF
TRBV11-2	16	TRBJ2-2	TRBD2	NA	TGTGCCAGCAGCTTAGCGGGGGGAACTAGTACCGGGGAGCTGTTTTTT	CASSLAGGTSTGELFF
TRBV5-1	15	TRBJ2-7	NA	NA	TGCGCCAGCACCGACCCGAGGGGACTTAACTACGAGCAGTACTTC	CASTDPRGLNYEQYF
TRBV11-2	17	TRBJ2-7	TRBD2	NA	TGTGCCAGCAGCCCATTAGGCAGCGGGGCTTACTCCTACGAGCAGTACTTC	CASSPLGSGAYSYEQYF
TRBV4-3	17	TRBJ1-6	NA	NA	TGCGCCAGCAGCCAATATGGGCGGGCCCCAGGACATTCACCCCTCCACTTT	CASSQYGRAPGHSPLHF
TRBV18	13	TRBJ1-2	TRBD1	NA	TGTGCCAGCTCACCACGGCCAGGGGGGGGCTACACCTTC	CASSPRPGGGYTF
TRBV6-5	15	TRBJ1-2	NA	NA	TGTGCCAGCAGTTACTCGGGGACATCCTGGCAGGGCTACACCTTC	CASSYSGTSWQGYTF
TRBV10-2	14	TRBJ2-7	NA	few	TGCGCCAGCAGTGAGCAAGGACACGGGGGCGAGCAGTACTTC	CASSEQGHGGEQYF
TRBV11-3	14	TRBJ2-1	TRBD1	NA	TGTGCCAGCAGCCGTTCGACAGGGACGCGGGAGCAGTTCTTC	CASSRSTGTREQFF
TRBV9	17	TRBJ2-2	TRBD1	once	TGTGCCAGCAGCGATCCCGGGAACAGGGGGCAAATCGGGGAGCTGTTTTTT	CASSDPGNRGQIGELFF
TRBV28	15	TRBJ2-2	TRBD1	NA	TGTGCCAGCAGGAACAGGGGCCTCTACACCGGGGAGCTGTTTTTT	CASRNRGLYTGELFF
TRBV27	14	TRBJ1-1	TRBD1	NA	TGTGCCAGCAGTTTTGAATTTCAGGGGGCTGAAGCTTTCTTT	CASSFEFQGAEAFF
TRBV7-6	14	TRBJ2-3	TRBD1	few	TGTGCCAGCAGCAGGACAGGAGTCACAGATACGCAGTATTTT	CASSRTGVTDTQYF
TRBV27	12	TRBJ2-7	TRBD1	NA	TGTGCCAGCGGCCCGGGGACAGAGGAGCAGTACTTC	CASGPGTEEQYF
TRBV5-4	14	TRBJ1-2	NA	NA	TGTGCCAGCAGCCTGGCTTATTCTAACTATGGCTACACCTTC	CASSLAYSNYGYTF
TRBV7-9	13	TRBJ1-6	NA	NA	TGTGCCAGCAGCTTAGCTCAGGATTCACCCCTCCACTTT	CASSLAQDSPLHF
TRBV28	11	TRBJ2-7	NA	few	TGTGCCAGCAAGACTGGCTACGAGCAGTACTTC	CASKTGYEQYF
TRBV5-4	13	TRBJ2-7	TRBD2	NA	TGTGCCAGCAGCCCGGGACTAGCCTACGAGCAGTACTTC	CASSPGLAYEQYF
TRBV7-2	13	TRBJ2-7	TRBD2	NA	TGTGCCAGCAGCTGGGGGGAGGGTTACGAGCAGTACTTC	CASSWGEGYEQYF
TRBV7-2	14	TRBJ2-5	NA	NA	TGTGCCAGCAGCTTAGCTTTTCTAGCGGAGACCCAGTACTTC	CASSLAFLAETQYF
TRBV5-4	15	TRBJ2-1	TRBD2	NA	TGTGCCAGCAGCTTGGCGACTAGCGGGGGAAATGAGCAGTTCTTC	CASSLATSGGNEQFF
TRBV6-6	14	TRBJ2-4	NA	NA	TGTGCCAGCAGTTACCCAGGGGGGTACGGCATTCAGTACTTC	CASSYPGGYGIQYF
TRBV27	16	TRBJ2-7	TRBD2	NA	TGTGCCAGCAGTTTAGGGCGGGGGATCCTCCCCTACGAGCAGTACTTC	CASSLGRGILPYEQYF
TRBV19	16	TRBJ1-6	NA	NA	TGTGCCAGTAGTATCGGCCCTCAGCGGGTCGTTTCACCCCTCCACTTT	CASSIGPQRVVSPLHF
TRBV7-9	14	TRBJ2-5	TRBD2	once	TGTGCCAGCCATCGAAAGGGAGGGAGAGAGACCCAGTACTTC	CASHRKGGRETQYF
TRBV9	18	TRBJ2-1	NA	NA	TGTGCCAGCAGCTTAACTACGGTGGTCGGGGGGCCCCACAATGAGCAGTTCTTC	CASSLTTVVGGPHNEQFF
TRBV5-4	18	TRBJ2-3	TRBD2	NA	TGTGCCAGCAGCTTGGCCCCCGGACTAGCGGGGGCGGAAGATACGCAGTATTTT	CASSLAPGLAGAEDTQYF